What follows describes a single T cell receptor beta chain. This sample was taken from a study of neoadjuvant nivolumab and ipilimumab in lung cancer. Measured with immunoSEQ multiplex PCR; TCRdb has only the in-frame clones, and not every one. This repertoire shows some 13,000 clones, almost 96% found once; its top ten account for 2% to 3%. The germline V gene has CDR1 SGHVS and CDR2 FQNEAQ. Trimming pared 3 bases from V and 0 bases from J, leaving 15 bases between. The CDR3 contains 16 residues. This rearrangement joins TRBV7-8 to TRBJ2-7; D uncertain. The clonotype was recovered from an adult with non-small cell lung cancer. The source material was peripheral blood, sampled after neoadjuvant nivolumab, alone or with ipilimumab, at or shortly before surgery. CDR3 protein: CASSFYYVDHSYEQYF. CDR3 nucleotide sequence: TGTGCCAGCAGCTTTTACTATGTGGACCACTCCTACGAGCAGTACTTC.